This T cell receptor (beta chain) was documented in a study of blood T cells in healthy people across ages. Germline loops: CDR1 DFQATT, CDR2 SNEGSKA (reference sequence). Trimming pared 7 bases from V and 7 bases from J, leaving 15 bases between. The CDR3 is 12 amino acids. Then a second PCR, running roughly 6 to 11 cycles, was carried out with a sample-barcoded 5' primer and a J-beta primer mix. The template-switch adaptor was a 5' adaptor with 12 random nucleotides. It tagged each cDNA molecule. TCRdb redid the calling of the 5' RACE reads with MiXCR, one entry per CDR3 protein. The table lists some 730,000 distinct CDR3 sequences, approximately 21% of them singletons. In its sample, this clonotype was seen once. Antigen unknown. Findings of the study overall: With unsorted PBMCs, a conclusive comparison of naive versus antigen-experienced cells was not possible. When set beside aged donors, long-lived donors presented more naive CD4+ cells and higher diversity. Correlation between TCR beta diversity and naive T cell percentage was strong.

The origin of this receptor is a man between 65 and 85 years old in good health. Sequencing input: blood. This chain joins TRBV20-1 and TRBJ2-3; D unclear. Here the CDR3 reads CSGCPPANTQYF. The CDR3 DNA is TGCAGTGGGTGCCCCCCGGCGAATACGCAGTATTTT.